The 18 T cell receptor beta chains given below trace back to one sample, sequenced in a study of T cells in tuberculosis. Time point here: new active TB diagnosis, blood taken before or within 7 days of starting treatment. Sequencing used immunoSEQ multiplex PCR; TCRdb keeps in-frame clones, though not all of them. There are around 33,000 clones in the sample; 70% to 90% occur only once, and approximately 5.9% lies in the top ten. The starting material was PBMCs, obtained at tuberculosis diagnosis. The origin of the receptors is an adult with tuberculosis.

The V and J genes are TRBV30 and TRBJ1-2; TRBD1 matches 7 bases. V shed 3 bases, J shed 3 bases, and the junction held 4 bases outside the gene matches. CDR3 length equals 13 residues. Germline CDR1 GTSNPN, CDR2 SVGIG (reference sequence). CDR3 nucleotide sequence: TGTGCCTGGAGCCCAGGACAGGACTATGGCTACACCTTC. Its protein product is CAWSPGQDYGYTF.

This clone was picked up one time. This chain joins TRBV10-3 and TRBJ2-7; TRBD1 aligns across 12 bases. The germline V gene has CDR1 ENHRY and CDR2 SYGVKD. The CDR3 consists of 16 residues. The J segment lost 3 bases and the V segment lost 3 bases, leaving 6 bases of the junction unmatched. The CDR3 protein is CAISDRDRGLHYEQYF. CDR3 nucleotides: TGTGCCATCAGTGATCGGGACAGGGGGCTTCACTACGAGCAGTACTTC.

This chain joins TRBV18 and TRBJ1-2; D uncertain. V lost 3 bases, J lost 7 bases, and 15 bases lay in between. Germline-derived CDR1 and CDR2 are KGHSH and LQKENI. The CDR3 length is 14 residues. CDR3 sequence: CASSPGKGISGYTF. The CDR3 nucleotides read TGTGCCAGCTCACCCGGGAAGGGAATCTCTGGCTACACCTTC.

The CDR3 DNA is TGTGCCAGCAGGAAACAAGATCAAGAGACCCAGTACTTC. Protein product: CASRKQDQETQYF. The chain links TRBV28 to TRBJ2-5; D is unresolved. From germline, CDR1 is MDHEN and CDR2 SYDVKM. The CDR3 totals 13 residues. The V and J ends lost 6 bases and 2 bases respectively, with 10 bases between them.

This chain connects TRBV2 to TRBJ2-1; possible D gene TRBD1, 5 bases. With 3 bases removed from V and 4 bases from J, the gap between germline ends came to 10 bases. From germline, CDR1 is SNHLY and CDR2 FYNNEI. The CDR3 totals 14 residues. This chain's CDR3 is CASSEGLGYNEQFF. In nucleotides, the CDR3 is TGTGCCAGCAGTGAGGGGCTAGGTTACAATGAGCAGTTCTTC.

The genes are TRBV5-6 and TRBJ1-2, with a possible D match to TRBD1 (6 bases). CDR1 is SGHDT and CDR2 is YYEEEE in the germline V gene. Between the trimmed V and J ends, which lost 2 bases and 5 bases, there was a span of 13 bases. The CDR3 contains 14 residues. In DNA, the CDR3 is TGTGCCAGCAGCTTCACAGGGAGACCTTATGGCTACACCTTC. Translating gives CASSFTGRPYGYTF.

CDR3 in amino acids: CASSGREDSGEQYF. The CDR3, as DNA: TGTGCCAGCAGTGGGCGCGAGGACAGCGGCGAGCAGTACTTC. The chain recombines TRBV6-1 with TRBJ2-7; perhaps TRBD1 as D (6 bases). CDR1 is MNHNS and CDR2 is SASEGT in the germline V gene. This CDR3 contains 14 residues. Trimming took 4 bases from V and 6 from J, leaving 16 bases between them.

This clone was found a few times. The CDR3, as DNA: TGCGCCAGCAGCCCCGCGGACAGCTTCGGGGAGACCCAGTACTTC. Residues: CASSPADSFGETQYF. The chain has TRBV5-1 and TRBJ2-5, with a possible D match to TRBD1 (6 bases). Germline V gene lookup returns CDR1 SGHRS and CDR2 YFSETQ. Deletions cut 4 bases from V and 5 bases from J, with 18 bases between. This CDR3 region has 15 residues.

This sequence joins TRBV19 and TRBJ2-1; weak D call: TRBD2 (7 bases). Germline lookup yields CDR1 LNHDA and CDR2 SQIVND (reference sequence). The CDR3 extends over 16 amino acids. V lost 5 bases to trimming and J lost 2 bases, with 16 bases between them. The CDR3, as DNA: TGTGCCAGTAGTCCGTCCGTAGGGGGGGCCTACAATGAGCAGTTCTTC. Protein: CASSPSVGGAYNEQFF.

A word on this clone: In the same sample, other DNA sequences code for this CDR3. This chain connects TRBV2 to TRBJ2-1, with 9 bases fitting TRBD2. Trimming took 4 bases from V and 4 from J; bases not matched to a gene: 2. CDR3 length equals 14 residues. Germline values: CDR1 SNHLY, CDR2 FYNNEI. CDR3 sequence: CASSGLAGYNEQFF. The CDR3 coding sequence is TGTGCCAGCAGTGGGCTAGCGGGATACAATGAGCAGTTCTTC.

The genes are TRBV29-1 and TRBJ1-2; D unclear. Between the trimmed V and J ends, which lost 2 bases and 5 bases, there was a span of 9 bases. The CDR3 totals 12 residues. Germline V gene data show CDR1 as SQVTM and CDR2 as ANQGSEA. CDR3 protein: CSVEIGQYGYTF. CDR3 nucleotides: TGCAGCGTTGAAATTGGGCAGTATGGCTACACCTTC.

The genes are TRBV6-1 and TRBJ2-7, with 13 bases matching TRBD2. V lost 0 bases, J lost 0 bases, and 8 bases stayed unmatched. Germline V gene sequence: CDR1 MNHNS, CDR2 SASEGT. The CDR3 is 19 amino acids. The CDR3 loop reads CASSEAHRGLAGASYEQYF. CDR3 DNA sequence: TGTGCCAGCAGTGAAGCTCACCGAGGACTAGCGGGGGCCTCCTACGAGCAGTACTTC.

The J gene is TRBJ1-1, the V gene TRBV30, with TRBD1 matching 9 bases. This CDR3 comprises 14 residues. CDR1 GTSNPN and CDR2 SVGIG come from the germline V gene (reference sequence). The CDR3 region has the DNA TGTGCATTCACAGGGGGCAGGTCGAACACTGAAGCTTTCTTT. It translates to CAFTGGRSNTEAFF.

The rearrangement joins TRBV5-4 to TRBJ1-2; maybe TRBD1 (6 bases). The CDR3 contains 16 residues. Germline V gives CDR1 SGHNT, CDR2 YYREEE (reference sequence). V lost 0 bases to trimming and J lost 3 bases, with 15 bases between them. CDR3 coding DNA: TGTGCCAGCAGCTTGGAGGGGGAGAGGGTGGACTATGGCTACACCTTC. It is translated as CASSLEGERVDYGYTF.

This clone was picked up a small number of times. The chain employs TRBV30 and TRBJ2-7; 8 bases align to TRBD2. Germline V gene data show CDR1 as GTSNPN and CDR2 as SVGIG (reference sequence). This CDR3 spans 15 amino acids. The junction had 7 bases not matched to a gene; V was cut back by 3 bases and J by 0 bases. The CDR3 sequence: CAWRLSGGYSYEQYF. The CDR3 DNA reads TGTGCCTGGAGACTCAGCGGGGGCTACTCCTACGAGCAGTACTTC.

The chain uses TRBV7-9 and TRBJ1-1; 7 bases match TRBD1. The ends lost 5 bases at V and 1 base at J; junction bases unmatched: 7. CDR1 SEHNR and CDR2 FQNEAQ come from the germline V gene (reference sequence). The CDR3 is 15 residues long. The CDR3 sequence is CASSPGQNGNTEAFF. The CDR3 DNA follows: TGTGCCAGCAGCCCGGGACAGAATGGGAACACTGAAGCTTTCTTT.

The rearrangement uses TRBV4-1 and TRBJ2-2; D gene uncertain. Germline CDR1 is MGHRA and CDR2 is YSYEKL. V was clipped by 4 bases and J by 1 base, with 4 bases between them. The CDR3 consists of 13 residues. CDR3 residues: CASSRQNTGELFF. CDR3 DNA sequence: TGCGCCAGCAGCCGACAGAACACCGGGGAGCTGTTTTTT.

The gene calls are TRBV5-4 and TRBJ1-6; no reliable D call. The CDR3 has 16 amino acids. Germline V CDR1 and CDR2: SGHNT, YYREEE (reference sequence). V lost 0 bases to trimming and J lost 6 bases, with 13 bases between them. CDR3 in amino acids: CASSLDSRPSNSPLHF. In DNA, the CDR3 is TGTGCCAGCAGCTTGGACAGTAGGCCTTCTAATTCACCCCTCCACTTT. The full variable domain, rest sourced from reference TRBV5-4 and TRBJ1-6, is ETGVTQSPTHLIKTRGQQVTLRCSSQSGHNTVSWYQQALGQGPQFIFQYYREEENGRGNFPPRFSGLQFPNYSSELNVNALELDDSALYLCASSLDSRPSNSPLHFGNGTRLTVT.